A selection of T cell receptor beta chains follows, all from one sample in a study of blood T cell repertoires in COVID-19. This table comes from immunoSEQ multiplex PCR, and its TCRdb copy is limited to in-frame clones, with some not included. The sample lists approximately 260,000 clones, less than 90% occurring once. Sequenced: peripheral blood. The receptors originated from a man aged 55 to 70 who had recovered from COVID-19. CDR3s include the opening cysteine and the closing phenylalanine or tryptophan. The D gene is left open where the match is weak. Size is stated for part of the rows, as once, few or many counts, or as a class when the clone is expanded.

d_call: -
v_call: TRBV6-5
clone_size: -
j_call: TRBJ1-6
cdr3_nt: TGTGCCAGCATCCCCAGTTTTGGAGGGCCACCCCTCCACTTT
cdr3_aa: CASIPSFGGPPLHF

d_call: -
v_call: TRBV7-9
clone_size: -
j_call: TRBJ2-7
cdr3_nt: TGTGCCAGCAGCTTGCGCGGGAAATACGAGCAGTACTTC
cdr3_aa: CASSLRGKYEQYF

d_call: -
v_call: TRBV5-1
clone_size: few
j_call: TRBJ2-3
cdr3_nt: TGCGCCAGCAGCGGAGCAGTATCTAGCACAGATACGCAGTATTTT
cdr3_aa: CASSGAVSSTDTQYF

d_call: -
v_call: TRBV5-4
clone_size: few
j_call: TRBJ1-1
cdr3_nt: TGTGCCAGCAGCTTGCCTTCGCACAGCACTGAAGCTTTCTTT
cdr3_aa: CASSLPSHSTEAFF

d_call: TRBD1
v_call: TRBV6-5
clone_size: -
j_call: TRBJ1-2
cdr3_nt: TGTGCCAGCGCTAGGGGGCAGGGGTATGGCTACACCTTC
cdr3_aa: CASARGQGYGYTF

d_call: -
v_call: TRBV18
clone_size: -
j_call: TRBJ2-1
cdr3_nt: TGTGCCAGCTCACCACCCGTGGGCAACAATGAGCAGTTCTTC
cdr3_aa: CASSPPVGNNEQFF

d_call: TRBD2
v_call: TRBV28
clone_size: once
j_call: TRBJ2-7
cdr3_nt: TGTGCCAGCACCAAGCCGGGGGGCTCCTACGAGCAGTACTTC
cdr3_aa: CASTKPGGSYEQYF

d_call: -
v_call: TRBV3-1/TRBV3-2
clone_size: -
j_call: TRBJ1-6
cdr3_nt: TGTGCCAGCAGCCAAGTCCCTGGACAGCGGGGGAGCTCCTATAATTCACCCCTCCACTTT
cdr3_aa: CASSQVPGQRGSSYNSPLHF

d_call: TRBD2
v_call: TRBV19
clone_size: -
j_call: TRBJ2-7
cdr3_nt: TGTGCCAGTAGTGTTGGACTAGCGGCCTACGAGCAGTACTTC
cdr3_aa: CASSVGLAAYEQYF

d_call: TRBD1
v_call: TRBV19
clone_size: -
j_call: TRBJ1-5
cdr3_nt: TGTGCCAGTAGTATCTCGGGACAGCGTAATCAGCCCCAGCATTTT
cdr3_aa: CASSISGQRNQPQHF

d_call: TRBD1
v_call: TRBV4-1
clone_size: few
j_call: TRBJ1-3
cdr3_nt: TGCGCCAGCAGCCGGTCTGGACAGGCGAACTCTGGAAACACCATATATTTT
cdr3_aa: CASSRSGQANSGNTIYF

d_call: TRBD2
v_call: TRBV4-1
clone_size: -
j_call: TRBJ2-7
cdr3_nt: TGCGCCAGCAGCCAAGACCGGGTAAGCGGGAGTTCGTGGTCCTACGAGCAGTACTTC
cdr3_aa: CASSQDRVSGSSWSYEQYF

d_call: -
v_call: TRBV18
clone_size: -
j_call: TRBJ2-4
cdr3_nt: TGTGCCAGCTCCATTAGCGGCTCAGGGCCCAAAAACATTCAGTACTTC
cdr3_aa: CASSISGSGPKNIQYF

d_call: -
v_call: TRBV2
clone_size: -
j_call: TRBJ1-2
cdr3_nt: TGTGCCAGCAGGGACAGTCGCTATGGCTACACCTTC
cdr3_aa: CASRDSRYGYTF

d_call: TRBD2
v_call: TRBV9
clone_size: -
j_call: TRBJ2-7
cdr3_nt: TGTGCCAGCAGCAACGGACTAGCGGGAGTCTACGAGCAGTACTTC
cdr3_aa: CASSNGLAGVYEQYF

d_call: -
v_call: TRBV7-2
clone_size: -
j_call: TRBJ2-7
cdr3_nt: TGTGCCAGCAGCTTAGCCCCAGGGTACTTATACGAGCAGTACTTC
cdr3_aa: CASSLAPGYLYEQYF

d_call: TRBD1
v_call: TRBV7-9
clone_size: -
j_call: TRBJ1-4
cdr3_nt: TGTGCCAGCAGCTTCGACAGGGGGCGTGAAAAACTGTTTTTT
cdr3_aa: CASSFDRGREKLFF

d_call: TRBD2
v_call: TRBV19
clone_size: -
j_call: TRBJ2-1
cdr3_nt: TGTGCCAGTAGTCGACTAGCGGGGGGGCCTAGCTCCTACAATGAGCAGTTCTTC
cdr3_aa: CASSRLAGGPSSYNEQFF

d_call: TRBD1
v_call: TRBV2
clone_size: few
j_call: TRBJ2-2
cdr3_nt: TGTGCCAGCAGCGAAGTAGGGACAGGTCACACCGGGGAGCTGTTTTTT
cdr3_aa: CASSEVGTGHTGELFF

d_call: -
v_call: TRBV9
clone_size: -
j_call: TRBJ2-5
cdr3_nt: TGTGCCAGCAGCGTAGGACAGCAAGAGACCCAGTACTTC
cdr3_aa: CASSVGQQETQYF

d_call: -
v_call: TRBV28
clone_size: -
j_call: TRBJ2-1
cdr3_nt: TGTGCCAGCAGTATCCCCCCCGTGGGCAAATACTCCTACAATGAGCAGTTCTTC
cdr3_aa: CASSIPPVGKYSYNEQFF

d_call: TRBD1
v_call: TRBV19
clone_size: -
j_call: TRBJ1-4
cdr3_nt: TGTGCCAGTAGCACACAGGGGGCATCTAATGAAAAACTGTTTTTT
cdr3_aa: CASSTQGASNEKLFF

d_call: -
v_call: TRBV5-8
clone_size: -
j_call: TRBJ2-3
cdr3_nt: TGTGCCAGCAGACCGACAAGCTGGGTCACAGATACGCAGTATTTT
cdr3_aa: CASRPTSWVTDTQYF

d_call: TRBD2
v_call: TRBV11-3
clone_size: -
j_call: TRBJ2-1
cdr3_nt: TGTGCCAGCAGCTCTAGCGGGGGGGCGTACAATGAGCAGTTCTTC
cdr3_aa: CASSSSGGAYNEQFF

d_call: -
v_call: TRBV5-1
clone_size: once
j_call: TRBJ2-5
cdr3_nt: TGCGCCAGCAGCTTGATGGCAGAAGAGACCCAGTACTTC
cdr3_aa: CASSLMAEETQYF

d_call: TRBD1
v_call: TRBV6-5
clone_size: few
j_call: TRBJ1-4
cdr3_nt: TGTGCCAGCAACACTAGGGGACAGTCTGAAAAACTGTTTTTT
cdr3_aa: CASNTRGQSEKLFF

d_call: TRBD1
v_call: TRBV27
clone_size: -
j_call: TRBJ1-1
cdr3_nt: TGTGCCAGCAGTTTTCGGACAGGGGGAAACACTGAAGCTTTCTTT
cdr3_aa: CASSFRTGGNTEAFF

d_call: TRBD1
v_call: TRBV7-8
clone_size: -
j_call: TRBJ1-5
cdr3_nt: TGTGCCAGCAGCTCGTTGGGACAGGGATTGAAGCCCCAGCATTTT
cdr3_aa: CASSSLGQGLKPQHF

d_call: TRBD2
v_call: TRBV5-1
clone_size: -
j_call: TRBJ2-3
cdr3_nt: TGCGCCAGCAGACGGACTAGCGGAATCAACACAGATACGCAGTATTTT
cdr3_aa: CASRRTSGINTDTQYF

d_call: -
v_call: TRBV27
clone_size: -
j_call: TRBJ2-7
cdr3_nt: TGTGCCGTCCGCCAGGGCTACGAGCAGTACTTC
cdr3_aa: CAVRQGYEQYF

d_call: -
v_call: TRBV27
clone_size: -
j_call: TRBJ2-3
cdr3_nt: TGTGCCCGCAGGGGCCCAACGCATGTGTCAGATACGCAGTATTTT
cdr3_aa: CARRGPTHVSDTQYF

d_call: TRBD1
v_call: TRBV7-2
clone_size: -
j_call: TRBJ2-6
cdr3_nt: TGTGCCAGCCGGCCGGGACAGGGGGTCACTGGGGCCAACGTCCTGACTTTC
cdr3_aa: CASRPGQGVTGANVLTF

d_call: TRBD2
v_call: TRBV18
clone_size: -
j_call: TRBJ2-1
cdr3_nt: TGTGCCAGCTCACTTGGTTCTAGCGGAGCCACAGCGCAGTTCTTC
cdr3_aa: CASSLGSSGATAQFF

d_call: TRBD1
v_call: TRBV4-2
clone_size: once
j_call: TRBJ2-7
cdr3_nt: TGTGCCAGCAGCCGGACAGGGGCGGCCGAGCAGTACTTC
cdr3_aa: CASSRTGAAEQYF

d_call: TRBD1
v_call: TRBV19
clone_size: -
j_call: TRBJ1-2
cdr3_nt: TGTGCCAGTAGTACAGGGGGTCGAGGAGTCTATGGCTACACCTTC
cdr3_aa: CASSTGGRGVYGYTF

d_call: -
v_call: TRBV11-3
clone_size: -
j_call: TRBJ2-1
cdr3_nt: TGTGCCAGCAGCTTAGCACTTTGGCAGGGCTCCTACAATGAGCAGTTCTTC
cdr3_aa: CASSLALWQGSYNEQFF

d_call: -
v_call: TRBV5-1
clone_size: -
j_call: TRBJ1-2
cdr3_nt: TGCGCCAGCAGCCCGAGCGGGCAGGGCCCAATCTATGGCTACACCTTC
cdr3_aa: CASSPSGQGPIYGYTF

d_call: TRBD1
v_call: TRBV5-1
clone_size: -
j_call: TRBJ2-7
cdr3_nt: TGCGCCAGCAGCCGTGGGGACAGCTCCTACGAGCAGTACTTC
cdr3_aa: CASSRGDSSYEQYF

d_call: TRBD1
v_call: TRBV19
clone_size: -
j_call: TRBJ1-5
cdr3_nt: TGTGCCAGTAGTCCGCAGGGGGCTGGTAATCAGCCCCAGCATTTT
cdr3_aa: CASSPQGAGNQPQHF

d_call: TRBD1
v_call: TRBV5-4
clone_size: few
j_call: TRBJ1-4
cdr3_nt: TGTGCCAGCAGCCCAGGGGGTGAAAAACTGTTTTTT
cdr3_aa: CASSPGGEKLFF

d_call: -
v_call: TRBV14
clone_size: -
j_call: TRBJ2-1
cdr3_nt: TGTGCCAGCAGCCCACAGGGTAACAATGAGCAGTTCTTC
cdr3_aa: CASSPQGNNEQFF

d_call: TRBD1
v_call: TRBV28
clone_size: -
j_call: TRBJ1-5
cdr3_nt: TGTGCCAGCGACAGGGGGAGGAATCAGCCCCAGCATTTT
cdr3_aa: CASDRGRNQPQHF

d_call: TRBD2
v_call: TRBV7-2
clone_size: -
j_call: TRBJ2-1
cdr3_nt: TGTGCCAGCAGCAATGAGCGGGGGATGCAGTTCTTC
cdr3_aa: CASSNERGMQFF

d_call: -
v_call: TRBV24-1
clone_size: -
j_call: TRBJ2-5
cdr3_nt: TGTGCCACCAGTGATGGCGGGCGAGAGACCCAGTACTTC
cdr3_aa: CATSDGGRETQYF

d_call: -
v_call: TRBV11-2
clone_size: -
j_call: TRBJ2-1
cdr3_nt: TGTGCCAGCAGCTCCGAACTCTACAATGAGCAGTTCTTC
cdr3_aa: CASSSELYNEQFF

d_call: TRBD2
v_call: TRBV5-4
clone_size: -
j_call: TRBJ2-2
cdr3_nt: TGTGCCAGCAGCCCTCCTAGCGGGGCTAACACCGGGGAGCTGTTTTTT
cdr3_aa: CASSPPSGANTGELFF

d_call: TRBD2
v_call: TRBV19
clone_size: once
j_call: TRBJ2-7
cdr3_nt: TGTGCCAGTAGCATAGCGGGAGTAATACACGAGCAGTACTTC
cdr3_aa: CASSIAGVIHEQYF

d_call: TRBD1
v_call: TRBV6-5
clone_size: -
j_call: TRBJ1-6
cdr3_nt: TGTGCCAGCAGCAATAGCGGGGACAGTTACTCACCCCTCCACTTT
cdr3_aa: CASSNSGDSYSPLHF

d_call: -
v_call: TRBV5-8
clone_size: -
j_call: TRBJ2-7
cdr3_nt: TGTGCCAGCACCTTTATCTACGAGCAGTACTTC
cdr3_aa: CASTFIYEQYF

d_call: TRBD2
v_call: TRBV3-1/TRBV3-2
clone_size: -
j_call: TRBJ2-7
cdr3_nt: TGTGCCAGCAGCACCGGGACTAGCGGCTCTTACGAGCAGTACTTC
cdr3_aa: CASSTGTSGSYEQYF

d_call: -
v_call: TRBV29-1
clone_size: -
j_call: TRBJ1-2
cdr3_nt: TGCAGCGTGGCGGAGGGAGTCTATGGCTACACCTTC
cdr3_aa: CSVAEGVYGYTF

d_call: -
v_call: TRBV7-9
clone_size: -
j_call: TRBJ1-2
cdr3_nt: TGTGCCAGCAGCCAGTTCGGGGACTATGGCTACACCTTC
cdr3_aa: CASSQFGDYGYTF

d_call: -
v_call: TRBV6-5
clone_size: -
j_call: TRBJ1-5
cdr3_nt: TGTGCCAGCGTGGCAAATAGCAATCAGCCCCAGCATTTT
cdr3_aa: CASVANSNQPQHF

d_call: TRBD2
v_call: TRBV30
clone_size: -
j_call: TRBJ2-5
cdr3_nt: TGTGCCTGGAACCGGGCTCTAGCTAGCGGGAGTCAAGAGACCCAGTACTTC
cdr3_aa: CAWNRALASGSQETQYF

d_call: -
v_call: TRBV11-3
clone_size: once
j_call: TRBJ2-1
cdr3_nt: TGTGCCAGCAGCCCTACCCGCGGGCATGAGCAGTTCTTC
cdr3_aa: CASSPTRGHEQFF

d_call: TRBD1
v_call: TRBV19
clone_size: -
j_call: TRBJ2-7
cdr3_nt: TGTGCCAGTAGTATGGACAGGGGGCGGGAGCAGTACTTC
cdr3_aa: CASSMDRGREQYF

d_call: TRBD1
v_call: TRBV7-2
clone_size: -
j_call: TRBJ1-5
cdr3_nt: TGTGCCAGCAGCCAAGACAGGGGGCGACATCAGCCCCAGCATTTT
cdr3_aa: CASSQDRGRHQPQHF

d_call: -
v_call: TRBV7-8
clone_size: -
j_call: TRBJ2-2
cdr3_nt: TGTGCCAGCAGCTTAGGGCAGAACACCGGGGAGCTGTTTTTT
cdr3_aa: CASSLGQNTGELFF

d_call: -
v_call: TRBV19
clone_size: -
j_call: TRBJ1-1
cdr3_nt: TGTGCCAGTAGTAGAGCTGCTGAAGCTTTCTTT
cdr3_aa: CASSRAAEAFF

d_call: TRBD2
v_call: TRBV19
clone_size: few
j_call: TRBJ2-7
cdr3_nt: TGTGCCACAGGTTTCACGGGAGGTCCGTTCTCCTACGAGCAGTACTTC
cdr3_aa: CATGFTGGPFSYEQYF